This T cell receptor beta chain was identified during a study of CD8+ T cells in alopecia areata. Whole-study context: Skin from approximately 6-12-month-old C3H/HeJ graft donors with spontaneous alopecia went to approximately 7-10-week-old female C3H/HeJ mice. Regarding the study as a whole: Relative to mice, TCR sharing across patients was less clear, a difference possibly HLA-related. Greater clonality was observed in lesional scalp samples, especially alopecia totalis/universalis, versus normal scalp. Normal skin's resident alphabeta T cells are sequenced alongside lesional scalp T cells.

This clone has ten or more counts. As yet, its antigen is unknown. Here the gene names and germline are mouse. Read coverage stops 4 residues before the CDR3 terminus; the germline J gene supplies the remainder. Reverse transcribed after extraction, RNA yielded cDNA as the sequencing template. Produced via immunoSEQ multiplex PCR; TCRdb's table is partial and in-frame only. The sample is made up of 20,000 or so clones, none counted only once. The CDR3 covers 13 residues. CDR1 NSQYPW and CDR2 LRSPGD come from the germline V gene (reference sequence). V was trimmed by 5 bases and J by 3 bases, leaving 11 bases between them. Markers used for sorting pooled cutaneous lymph node cells were CD4, CD8alpha, NKG2D, NKG2ACE and others.

This sequence was found in a C3H/HeJ mouse with alopecia areata. This strain's MHC haplotype is H2-k. This chain joins TRBV1 and TRBJ2-7, with a weak D call TRBD1 (5 bases). Source material: CD8+ T cells sorted from a lymph node. The covered CDR3 bases are TGCACCTGCAGTCCTCGCCAGGGCTAT. Encoded protein: CTCSPRQGY. The whole CDR3 protein is CTCSPRQGYEQYF.